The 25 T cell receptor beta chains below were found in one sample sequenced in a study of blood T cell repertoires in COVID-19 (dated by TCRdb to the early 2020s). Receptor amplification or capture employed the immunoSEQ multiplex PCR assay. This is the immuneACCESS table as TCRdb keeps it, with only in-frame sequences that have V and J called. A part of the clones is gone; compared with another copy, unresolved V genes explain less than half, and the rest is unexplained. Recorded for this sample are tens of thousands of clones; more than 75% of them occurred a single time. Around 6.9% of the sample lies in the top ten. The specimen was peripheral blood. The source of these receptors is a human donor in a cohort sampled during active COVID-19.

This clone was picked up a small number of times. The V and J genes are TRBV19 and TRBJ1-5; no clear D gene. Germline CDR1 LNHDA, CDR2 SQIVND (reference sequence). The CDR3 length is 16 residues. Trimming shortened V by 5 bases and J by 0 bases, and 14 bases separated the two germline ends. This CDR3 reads CASSPTDGYSNQPQHF. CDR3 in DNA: TGTGCCAGTAGTCCCACAGACGGATATAGCAATCAGCCCCAGCATTTT.

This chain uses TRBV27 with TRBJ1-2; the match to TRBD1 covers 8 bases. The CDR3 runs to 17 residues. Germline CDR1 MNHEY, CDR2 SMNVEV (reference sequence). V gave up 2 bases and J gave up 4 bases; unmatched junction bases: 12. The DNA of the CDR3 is TGTGCCAGCAGTTTAACGGGCCCCGACAGGGGCAGCTATGGCTACACCTTC. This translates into CASSLTGPDRGSYGYTF.

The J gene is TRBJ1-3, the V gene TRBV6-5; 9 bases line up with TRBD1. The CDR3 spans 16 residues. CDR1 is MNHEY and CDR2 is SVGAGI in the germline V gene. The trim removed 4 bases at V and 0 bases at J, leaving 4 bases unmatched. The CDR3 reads CASSLQGANSGNTIYF. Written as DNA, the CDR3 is TGTGCCAGCAGTTTACAGGGGGCGAACTCTGGAAACACCATATATTTT.

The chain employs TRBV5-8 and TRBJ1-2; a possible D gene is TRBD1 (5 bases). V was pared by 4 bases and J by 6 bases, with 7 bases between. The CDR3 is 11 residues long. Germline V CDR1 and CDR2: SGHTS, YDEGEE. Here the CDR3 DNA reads TGTGCCAGCAGCAGACAGAATGGCTACACCTTC. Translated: CASSRQNGYTF.

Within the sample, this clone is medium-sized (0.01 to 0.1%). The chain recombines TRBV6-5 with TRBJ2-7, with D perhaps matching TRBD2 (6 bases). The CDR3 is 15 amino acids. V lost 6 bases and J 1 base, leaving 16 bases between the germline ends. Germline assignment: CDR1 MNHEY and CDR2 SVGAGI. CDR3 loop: CASSKLAGSSYEQYF. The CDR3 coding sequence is TGTGCCAGCAGCAAACTCGCGGGGTCATCCTACGAGCAGTACTTC.

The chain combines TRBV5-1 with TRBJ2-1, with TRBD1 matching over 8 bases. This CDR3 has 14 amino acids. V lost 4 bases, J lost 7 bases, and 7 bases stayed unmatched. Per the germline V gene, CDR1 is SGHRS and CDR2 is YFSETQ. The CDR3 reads CASSLGQGGNEQFF. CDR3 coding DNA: TGCGCCAGCAGCCTCGGACAGGGAGGTAATGAGCAGTTCTTC.

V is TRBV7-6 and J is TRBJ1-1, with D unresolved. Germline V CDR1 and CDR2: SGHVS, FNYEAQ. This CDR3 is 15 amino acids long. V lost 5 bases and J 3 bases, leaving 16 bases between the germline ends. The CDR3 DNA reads TGTGCCAGCAGCCATTCTAGCGGTCGGGACACTGAAGCTTTCTTT. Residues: CASSHSSGRDTEAFF.

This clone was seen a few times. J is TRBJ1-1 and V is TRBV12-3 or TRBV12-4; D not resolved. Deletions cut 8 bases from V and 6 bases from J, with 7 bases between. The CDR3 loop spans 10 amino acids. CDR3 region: CASSGPEAFF. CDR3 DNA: TGTGCCAGCTCTGGCCCTGAAGCTTTCTTT.

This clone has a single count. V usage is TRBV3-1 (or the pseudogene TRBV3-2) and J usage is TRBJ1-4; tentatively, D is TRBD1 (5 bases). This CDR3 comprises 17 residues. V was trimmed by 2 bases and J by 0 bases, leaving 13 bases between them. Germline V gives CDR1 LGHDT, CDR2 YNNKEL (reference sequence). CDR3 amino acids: CASSQSGRPATNEKLFF. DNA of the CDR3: TGTGCCAGCAGCCAATCAGGGCGCCCGGCAACTAATGAAAAACTGTTTTTT.

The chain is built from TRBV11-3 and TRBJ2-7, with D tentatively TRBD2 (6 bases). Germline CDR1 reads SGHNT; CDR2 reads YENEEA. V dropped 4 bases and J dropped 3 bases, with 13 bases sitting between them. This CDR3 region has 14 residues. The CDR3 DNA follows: TGTGCCAGCAGCTATGCGGGAATTGGCTACGAGCAGTACTTC. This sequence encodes CASSYAGIGYEQYF. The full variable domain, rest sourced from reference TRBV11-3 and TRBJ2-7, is EAGVVQSPRYKIIEKKQPVAFWCNPISGHNTLYWYLQNLGQGPELLIRYENEEAVDDSQLPKDRFSAERLKGVDSTLKIQPAELGDSAVYLCASSYAGIGYEQYFGPGTRLTVT.

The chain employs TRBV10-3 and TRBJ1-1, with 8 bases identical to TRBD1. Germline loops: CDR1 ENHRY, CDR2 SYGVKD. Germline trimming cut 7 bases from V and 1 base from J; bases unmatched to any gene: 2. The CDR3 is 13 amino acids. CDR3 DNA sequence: TGTGCCATCAAGGACAGGGAGAACACTGAAGCTTTCTTT. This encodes CAIKDRENTEAFF.

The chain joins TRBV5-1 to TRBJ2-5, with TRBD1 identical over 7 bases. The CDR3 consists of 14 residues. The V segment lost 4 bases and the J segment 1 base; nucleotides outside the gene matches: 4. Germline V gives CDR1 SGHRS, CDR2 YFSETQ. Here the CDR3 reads CASSPGQPQETQYF. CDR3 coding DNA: TGCGCCAGCAGCCCGGGACAGCCCCAAGAGACCCAGTACTTC.

CDR3 sequence reads: CASSFKGQGAAGYTF. The CDR3 bases are TGTGCCAGCAGTTTTAAGGGACAGGGGGCGGCTGGCTACACCTTC. This chain links TRBV27 with TRBJ1-2; 12 bases match TRBD1. V lost 3 bases, J lost 7 bases, and 6 bases stayed unmatched. CDR1 is MNHEY and CDR2 is SMNVEV in the germline V gene (reference sequence). The CDR3 length is 15 residues.

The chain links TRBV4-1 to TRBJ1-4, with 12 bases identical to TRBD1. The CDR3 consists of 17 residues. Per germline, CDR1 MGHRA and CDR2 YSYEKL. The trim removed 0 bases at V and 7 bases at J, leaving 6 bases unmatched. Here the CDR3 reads CASSQERLGQGAEKLFF. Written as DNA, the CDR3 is TGCGCCAGCAGCCAAGAGCGGTTGGGACAGGGGGCTGAAAAACTGTTTTTT.

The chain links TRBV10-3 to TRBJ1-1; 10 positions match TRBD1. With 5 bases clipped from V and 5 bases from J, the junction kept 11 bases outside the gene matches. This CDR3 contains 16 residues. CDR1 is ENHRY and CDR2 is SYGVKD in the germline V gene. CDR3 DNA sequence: TGTGCCATCAGTTACTCTGAGGGACAGGGGAAGACTGAAGCTTTCTTT. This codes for CAISYSEGQGKTEAFF.

CDR3 bases: TGTGCCAGCAGTCCACAGGGTGGCACATATAATTCACCCCTCCACTTT. Translated, it gives CASSPQGGTYNSPLHF. The chain uses TRBV6-6 and TRBJ1-6; possible D gene TRBD1, 6 bases. CDR1 is MNHNY, CDR2 SVGAGI, per germline (reference sequence). V gave up 5 bases and J gave up 4 bases, with 15 bases separating them. The CDR3 has 16 residues.

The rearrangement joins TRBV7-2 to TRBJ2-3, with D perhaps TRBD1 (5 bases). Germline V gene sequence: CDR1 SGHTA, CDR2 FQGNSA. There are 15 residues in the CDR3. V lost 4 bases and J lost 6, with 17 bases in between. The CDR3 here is CASSSKVGQIDTQYF. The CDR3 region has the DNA TGTGCCAGCAGCTCAAAGGTGGGGCAGATCGATACGCAGTATTTT.

In DNA form, the CDR3 reads TGTGCCATCAGTGAGCAGGGGGGCGGAAATACGCAGTATTTT. The encoded protein is CAISEQGGGNTQYF. V usage is TRBV10-3 and J usage is TRBJ2-3, with a tentative D call TRBD1 (7 bases). CDR3 size: 14 residues. V lost 2 bases, J lost 7 bases, and 13 bases lay in between. Germline V lookup: CDR1 ENHRY, CDR2 SYGVKD.

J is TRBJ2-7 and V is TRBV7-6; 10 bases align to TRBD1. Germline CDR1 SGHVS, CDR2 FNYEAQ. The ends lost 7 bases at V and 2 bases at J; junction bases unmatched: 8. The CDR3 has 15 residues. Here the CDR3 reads CASKAAGTGAYEQYF. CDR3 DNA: TGTGCCAGCAAGGCCGCCGGGACAGGGGCCTACGAGCAGTACTTC.

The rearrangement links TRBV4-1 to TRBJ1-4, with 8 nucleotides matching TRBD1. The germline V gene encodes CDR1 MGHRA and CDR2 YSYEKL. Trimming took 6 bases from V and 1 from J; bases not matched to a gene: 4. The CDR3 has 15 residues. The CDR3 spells CASRLTGVTNEKLFF. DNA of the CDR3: TGCGCCAGCAGACTGACAGGGGTAACTAATGAAAAACTGTTTTTT.

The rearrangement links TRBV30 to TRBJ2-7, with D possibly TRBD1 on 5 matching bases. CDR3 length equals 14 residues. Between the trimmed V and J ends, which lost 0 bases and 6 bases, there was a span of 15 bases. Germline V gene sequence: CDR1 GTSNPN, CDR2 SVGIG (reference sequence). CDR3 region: CAWSVVLQGGEQYF. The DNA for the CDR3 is TGTGCCTGGAGTGTAGTTTTGCAGGGTGGCGAGCAGTACTTC.

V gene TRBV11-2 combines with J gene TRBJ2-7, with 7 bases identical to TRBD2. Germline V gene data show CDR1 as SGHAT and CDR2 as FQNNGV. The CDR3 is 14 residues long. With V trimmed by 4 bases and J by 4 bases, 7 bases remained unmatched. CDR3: CASSSSGGPYEQYF. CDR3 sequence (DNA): TGTGCCAGCAGCTCCTCGGGGGGACCATACGAGCAGTACTTC.

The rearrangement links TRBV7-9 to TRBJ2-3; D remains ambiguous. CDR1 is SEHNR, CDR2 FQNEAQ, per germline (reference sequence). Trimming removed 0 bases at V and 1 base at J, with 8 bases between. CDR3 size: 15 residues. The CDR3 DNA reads TGTGCCAGCAGCTTAGCGCGGTCAGGCACAGATACGCAGTATTTT. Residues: CASSLARSGTDTQYF. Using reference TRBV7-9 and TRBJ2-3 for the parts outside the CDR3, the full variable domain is DTGVSQNPRHKITKRGQNVTFRCDPISEHNRLYWYRQTLGQGPEFLTYFQNEAQLEKSRLLSDRFSAERPKGSFSTLEIQRTEQGDSAMYLCASSLARSGTDTQYFGPGTRLTVL.

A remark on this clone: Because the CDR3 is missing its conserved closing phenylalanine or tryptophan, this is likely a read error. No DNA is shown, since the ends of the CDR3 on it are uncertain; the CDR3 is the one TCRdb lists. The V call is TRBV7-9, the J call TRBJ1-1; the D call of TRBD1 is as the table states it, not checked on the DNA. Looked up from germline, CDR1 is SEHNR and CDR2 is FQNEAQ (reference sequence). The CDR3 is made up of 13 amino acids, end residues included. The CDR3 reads CASSGVVGDSPKY.

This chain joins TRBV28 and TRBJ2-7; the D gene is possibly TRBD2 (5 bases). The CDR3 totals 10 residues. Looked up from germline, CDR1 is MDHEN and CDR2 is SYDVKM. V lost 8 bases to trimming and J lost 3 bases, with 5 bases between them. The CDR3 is CASRGYEQYF. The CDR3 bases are TGTGCCAGCCGGGGCTACGAGCAGTACTTC.